This is a list of T cell receptor beta chains from one sample in a study of CD8+CD57+ T cells in acquired aplastic anemia. TCRdb re-analysed the reads in MiXCR, keeping a single row per CDR3 protein. The sample has 250,000 to 350,000 distinct CDR3 sequences, under 65% seen once. The sequencing sample was made of sorted CD4+, CD8+, or CD8+CD57+ T cells (not recorded which) from PBMCs. Receptors originate from a human donor with aplastic anemia. Each CDR3 is given with its conserved first and last residue. Each record gives: V gene, clone size, D gene, J gene, CDR3 protein, CDR3 DNA. A D gene is named only where the DNA matches it firmly. Not every row has a clone size; where given, it reads once, few, many or a size class.

>TRBV2|NA|NA|TRBJ2-1
CASRDGWKSSFDEQFF
TGTGCCAGCAGGGACGGGTGGAAGTCTAGTTTCGATGAGCAGTTCTTC
>TRBV7-6|many|TRBD1|TRBJ2-5
CASSLGAGGRQETQYF
TGTGCCAGCAGCTTAGGTGCAGGGGGCAGGCAAGAGACCCAGTACTTC
>TRBV10-1|NA|NA|TRBJ2-7
CASSRMGGQGRSYEQYF
TGTGCCAGCAGTCGTATGGGGGGACAAGGTCGTAGCTACGAGCAGTACTTC
>TRBV19|NA|NA|TRBJ1-4
CASSEDPTSNEKLFF
TGTGCCAGTAGTGAGGACCCCACGAGCAATGAAAAACTGTTTTTT
>TRBV10-2|NA|TRBD1|TRBJ1-5
CASSGTGGASNQPQHF
TGCGCCAGCAGTGGGACAGGGGGCGCGTCCAATCAGCCCCAGCATTTT
>TRBV6-6|NA|TRBD2|TRBJ2-5
CASSEAGEVETQYF
TGTGCCAGCAGTGAAGCGGGGGAGGTAGAGACCCAGTACTTC
>TRBV7-3|few|NA|TRBJ2-2
CASSSGTATGELFF
TGTGCCAGCAGCTCCGGGACGGCGACCGGGGAGCTGTTTTTT
>TRBV12-3/TRBV12-4|NA|TRBD1|TRBJ1-2
CASKYQGVYYGYTF
TGTGCCAGCAAATACCAGGGGGTTTACTATGGCTACACCTTC
>TRBV20-1|NA|NA|TRBJ1-1
CSARGWTGEAFF
TGCAGTGCTAGAGGATGGACCGGGGAGGCTTTCTTT
>TRBV6-5|few|NA|TRBJ1-1
CASQEQVGTEAFF
TGTGCCAGCCAGGAGCAGGTGGGGACTGAAGCTTTCTTT
>TRBV3-1|many|TRBD2|TRBJ2-1
CASSQPAGLARVQFF
TGTGCCAGCAGCCAACCTGCGGGACTAGCGAGGGTGCAGTTCTTC
>TRBV7-2|NA|NA|TRBJ1-4
CASRRVATNEKLFF
TGTGCCAGCAGGAGAGTTGCAACTAATGAAAAACTGTTTTTT
>TRBV7-9|many|TRBD2|TRBJ2-1
CASSLVLAGGHEQFF
TGTGCCAGCAGCTTAGTCCTAGCGGGGGGGCATGAGCAGTTCTTC
>TRBV15|few|TRBD1|TRBJ1-2
CATSRDMVQGLDGYTF
TGTGCCACCAGCAGAGATATGGTACAGGGGTTGGATGGCTACACCTTC
>TRBV24-1|NA|NA|TRBJ2-7
CATGPTAYLGQYF
TGTGCCACCGGACCCACGGCCTACCTCGGGCAGTACTTC
>TRBV19|NA|NA|TRBJ1-1
CASRGGREAFF
TGTGCCAGTAGGGGGGGACGGGAAGCTTTCTTT
>TRBV18|many|NA|TRBJ1-2
CASSPPGNGYTF
TGTGCCAGCTCACCCCCAGGAAATGGCTACACCTTC
>TRBV15|once|NA|TRBJ1-2
CATSRDTGRDGYTF
TGTGCCACCAGCAGAGATACAGGGAGAGATGGCTACACCTTC
>TRBV2|NA|NA|TRBJ2-5
CASSYRAQETQYF
TGTGCCAGCAGTTACAGGGCTCAAGAGACCCAGTACTTC
>TRBV12-3/TRBV12-4|NA|NA|TRBJ2-7
CASSLANNYEQYF
TGTGCCAGCAGTTTAGCGAACAACTACGAGCAGTACTTC
>TRBV9|NA|NA|TRBJ1-2
CASSEGGIGYTF
TGTGCCAGCAGCGAGGGAGGAATTGGCTACACCTTC
>TRBV10-3|NA|NA|TRBJ1-1
CASSRRDGRNTEAFF
TGTGCCAGCAGTCGCCGGGACGGTCGGAACACTGAAGCTTTCTTT
>TRBV19|many|NA|TRBJ1-2
CASRLDGVTSNYGYTF
TGTGCCAGTAGGCTTGATGGGGTTACCTCTAACTATGGCTACACCTTC
>TRBV7-4|NA|TRBD1|TRBJ1-4
CASSLQDRNNEKLFF
TGTGCCAGCAGCTTACAGGACAGGAATAATGAAAAACTGTTTTTT
>TRBV20-1|few|NA|TRBJ2-3
CSVKGVGNEQYF
TGCAGTGTTAAGGGGGTGGGGAATGAGCAGTATTTT
>TRBV7-3|NA|NA|TRBJ1-1
CASSATGYTEAFF
TGTGCCAGCAGCGCAACAGGGTACACTGAAGCTTTCTTT
>TRBV7-2|few|NA|TRBJ1-1
CASSYGQYTEAFF
TGTGCCAGCAGCTACGGACAGTACACTGAAGCTTTCTTT
>TRBV10-3|NA|NA|TRBJ2-7
CAISESPLGSAYEQYF
TGTGCCATCAGTGAGTCACCCCTTGGGAGCGCCTACGAGCAGTACTTC
>TRBV7-2|NA|NA|TRBJ1-2
CASSARFLNYGYTF
TGTGCCAGCAGCGCGCGATTTCTGAACTATGGCTACACCTTC
>TRBV5-6|many|TRBD1|TRBJ2-2
CASSIPGQGSNGELFF
TGTGCCAGCAGCATACCGGGACAGGGCTCCAACGGGGAGCTGTTTTTT
>TRBV2|many|NA|TRBJ1-5
CASSEEAGPNQPQHF
TGTGCCAGCAGTGAAGAGGCAGGGCCCAATCAGCCCCAGCATTTT
>TRBV5-4|NA|TRBD1|TRBJ1-3
CVSSLGGTGPGNTIYF
TGTGTCAGCAGCTTGGGAGGGACAGGGCCTGGAAACACCATATATTTT
>TRBV15|NA|TRBD1|TRBJ2-7
CATRGQGSYEQYF
TGTGCCACCAGAGGACAGGGCTCCTACGAGCAGTACTTC
>TRBV2|NA|NA|TRBJ2-5
CASGASRETQYF
TGTGCCAGCGGAGCTAGCCGAGAGACCCAGTACTTC
>TRBV18|few|NA|TRBJ2-5
CASSPPAQETQYF
TGTGCCAGCTCACCACCGGCCCAAGAGACCCAGTACTTC
>TRBV2|once|TRBD1|TRBJ1-6
CASSAGTGRTPLHF
TGTGCCAGCAGTGCCGGGACAGGGAGAACACCCCTCCACTTT